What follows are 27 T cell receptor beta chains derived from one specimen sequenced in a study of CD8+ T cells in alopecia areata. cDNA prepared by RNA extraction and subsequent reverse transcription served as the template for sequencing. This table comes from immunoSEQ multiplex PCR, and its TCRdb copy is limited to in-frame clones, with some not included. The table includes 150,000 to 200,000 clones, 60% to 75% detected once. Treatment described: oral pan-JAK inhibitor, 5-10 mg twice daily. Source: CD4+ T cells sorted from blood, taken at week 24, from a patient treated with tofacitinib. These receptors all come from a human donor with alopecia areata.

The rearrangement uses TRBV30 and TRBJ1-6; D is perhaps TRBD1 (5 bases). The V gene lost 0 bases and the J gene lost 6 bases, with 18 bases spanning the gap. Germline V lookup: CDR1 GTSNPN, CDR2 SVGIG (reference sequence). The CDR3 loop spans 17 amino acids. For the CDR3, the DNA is TGTGCCTGGAGTGTGGTTGGAGGGGTTCGTAGTAATTCACCCCTCCACTTT. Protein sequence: CAWSVVGGVRSNSPLHF.

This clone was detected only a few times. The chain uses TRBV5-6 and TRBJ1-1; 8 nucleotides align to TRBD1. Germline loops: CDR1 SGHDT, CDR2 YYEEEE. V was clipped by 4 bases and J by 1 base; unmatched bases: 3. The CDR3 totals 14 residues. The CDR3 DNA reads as TGTGCCAGCAGCCGCGGACAGGGGAACACTGAAGCTTTCTTT. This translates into CASSRGQGNTEAFF. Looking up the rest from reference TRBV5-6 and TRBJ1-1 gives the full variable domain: DAGVTQSPTHLIKTRGQQVTLRCSPKSGHDTVSWYQQALGQGPQFIFQYYEEEERQRGNFPDRFSGHQFPNYSSELNVNALLLGDSALYLCASSRGQGNTEAFFGQGTRLTVV.

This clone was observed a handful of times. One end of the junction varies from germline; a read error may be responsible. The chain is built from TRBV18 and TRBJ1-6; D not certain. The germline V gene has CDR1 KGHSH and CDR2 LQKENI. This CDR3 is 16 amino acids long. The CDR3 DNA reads TGTGCCAGCTCACCATCGGGGAGCTCCTATGATTCACCCCTCCACTTT. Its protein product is CASSPSGSSYDSPLHF.

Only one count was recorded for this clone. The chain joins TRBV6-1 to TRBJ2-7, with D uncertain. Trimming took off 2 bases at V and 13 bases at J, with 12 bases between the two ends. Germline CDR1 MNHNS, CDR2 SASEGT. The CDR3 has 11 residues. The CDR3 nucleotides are TGTGCCAGCAGTGAATTCCCCAAGAGCTACTTC. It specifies CASSEFPKSYF.

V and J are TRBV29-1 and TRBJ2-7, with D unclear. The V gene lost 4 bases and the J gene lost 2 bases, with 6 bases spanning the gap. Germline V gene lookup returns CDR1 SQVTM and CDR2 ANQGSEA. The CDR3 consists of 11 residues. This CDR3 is CSVVSAYEQYF. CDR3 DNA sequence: TGCAGCGTTGTAAGTGCCTACGAGCAGTACTTC.

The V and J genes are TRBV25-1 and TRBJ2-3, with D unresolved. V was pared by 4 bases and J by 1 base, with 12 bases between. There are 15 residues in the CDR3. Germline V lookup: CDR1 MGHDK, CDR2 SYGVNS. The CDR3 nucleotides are TGTGCCAGCAGTGCAACCAATCCAGGCACAGATACGCAGTATTTT. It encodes CASSATNPGTDTQYF.

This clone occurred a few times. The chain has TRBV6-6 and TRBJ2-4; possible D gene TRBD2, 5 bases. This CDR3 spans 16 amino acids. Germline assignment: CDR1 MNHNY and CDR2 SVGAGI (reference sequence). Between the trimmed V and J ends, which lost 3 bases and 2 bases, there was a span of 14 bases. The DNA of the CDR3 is TGTGCCAGCAGTTATCATCGGGGTAACACCAAAAACATTCAGTACTTC. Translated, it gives CASSYHRGNTKNIQYF.

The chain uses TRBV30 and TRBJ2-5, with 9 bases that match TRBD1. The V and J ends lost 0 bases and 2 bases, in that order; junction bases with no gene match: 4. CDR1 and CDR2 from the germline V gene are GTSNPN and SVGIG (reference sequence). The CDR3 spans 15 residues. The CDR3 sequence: CAWSVRDRVQETQYF. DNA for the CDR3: TGTGCCTGGAGTGTACGGGACAGGGTACAAGAGACCCAGTACTTC.

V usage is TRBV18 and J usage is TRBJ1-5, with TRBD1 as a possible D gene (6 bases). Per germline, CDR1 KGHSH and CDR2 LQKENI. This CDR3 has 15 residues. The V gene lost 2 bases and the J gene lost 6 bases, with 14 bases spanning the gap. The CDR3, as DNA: TGTGCCAGCTCACCAAGCGGGGGCGGAGGTCAGCCCCAGCATTTT. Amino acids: CASSPSGGGGQPQHF.

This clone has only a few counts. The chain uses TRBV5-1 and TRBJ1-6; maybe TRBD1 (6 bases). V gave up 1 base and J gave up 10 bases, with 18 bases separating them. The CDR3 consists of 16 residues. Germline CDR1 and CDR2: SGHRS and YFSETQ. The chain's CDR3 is CASSLNPADQGSPLHF. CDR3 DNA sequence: TGCGCCAGCAGCTTGAATCCGGCGGACCAGGGGTCACCCCTCCACTTT.

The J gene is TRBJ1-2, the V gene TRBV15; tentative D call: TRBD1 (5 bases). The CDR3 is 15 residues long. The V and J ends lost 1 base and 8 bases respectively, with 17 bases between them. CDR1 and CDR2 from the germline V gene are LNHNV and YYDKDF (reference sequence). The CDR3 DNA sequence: TGTGCCACCAGCAGAGTAACCCAGGGCACAGGCGGCTACACCTTC. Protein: CATSRVTQGTGGYTF.

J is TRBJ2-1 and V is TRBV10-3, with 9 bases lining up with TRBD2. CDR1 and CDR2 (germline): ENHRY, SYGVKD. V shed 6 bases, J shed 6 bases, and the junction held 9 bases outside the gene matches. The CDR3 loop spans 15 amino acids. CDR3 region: CAIRLSAGGPNEQFF. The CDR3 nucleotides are TGTGCCATCAGATTGTCGGCGGGGGGGCCCAATGAGCAGTTCTTC.

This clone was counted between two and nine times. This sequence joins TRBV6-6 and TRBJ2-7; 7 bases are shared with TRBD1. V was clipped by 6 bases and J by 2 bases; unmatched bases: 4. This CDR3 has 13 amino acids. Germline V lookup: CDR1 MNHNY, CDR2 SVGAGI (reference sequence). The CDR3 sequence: CASSPRGTYEQYF. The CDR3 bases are TGTGCCAGCAGCCCCAGGGGGACCTACGAGCAGTACTTC.

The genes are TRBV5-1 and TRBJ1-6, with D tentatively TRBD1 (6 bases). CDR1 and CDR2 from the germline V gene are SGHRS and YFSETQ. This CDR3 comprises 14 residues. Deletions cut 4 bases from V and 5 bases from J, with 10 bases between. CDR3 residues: CASSQRTDNSPLHF. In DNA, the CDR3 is TGCGCCAGCAGCCAAAGGACAGATAATTCACCCCTCCACTTT.

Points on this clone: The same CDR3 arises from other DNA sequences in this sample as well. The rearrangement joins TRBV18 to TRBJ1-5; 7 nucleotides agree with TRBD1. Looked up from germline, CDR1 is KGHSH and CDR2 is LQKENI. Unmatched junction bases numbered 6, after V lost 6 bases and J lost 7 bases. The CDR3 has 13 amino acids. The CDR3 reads CASSPGGGQPQHF. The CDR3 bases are TGTGCCAGCTCCCCAGGGGGGGGGCAGCCCCAGCATTTT.

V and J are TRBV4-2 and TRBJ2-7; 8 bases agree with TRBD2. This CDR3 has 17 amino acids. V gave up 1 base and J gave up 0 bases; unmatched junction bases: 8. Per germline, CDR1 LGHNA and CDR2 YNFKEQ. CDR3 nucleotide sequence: TGTGCCAGCAGCCAAGGGGAGCGGGGGCCGAGCTCCTACGAGCAGTACTTC. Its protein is CASSQGERGPSSYEQYF.

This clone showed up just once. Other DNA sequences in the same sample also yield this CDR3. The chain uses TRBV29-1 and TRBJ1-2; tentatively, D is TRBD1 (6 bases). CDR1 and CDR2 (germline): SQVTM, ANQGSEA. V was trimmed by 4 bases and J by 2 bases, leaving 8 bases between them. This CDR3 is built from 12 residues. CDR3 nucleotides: TGCAGCGTTGCAGGGGCGAACTATGGCTACACCTTC. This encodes CSVAGANYGYTF.

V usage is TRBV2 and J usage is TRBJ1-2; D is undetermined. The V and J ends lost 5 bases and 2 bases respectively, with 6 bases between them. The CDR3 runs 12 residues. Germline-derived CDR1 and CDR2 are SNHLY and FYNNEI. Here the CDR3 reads CASSQRNYGYTF. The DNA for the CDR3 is TGTGCCAGCAGTCAGAGAAACTATGGCTACACCTTC.

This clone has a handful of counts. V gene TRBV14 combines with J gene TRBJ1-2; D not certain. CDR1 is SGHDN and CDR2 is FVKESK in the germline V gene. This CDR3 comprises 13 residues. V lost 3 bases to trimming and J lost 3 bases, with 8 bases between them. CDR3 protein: CASSHHLDYGYTF. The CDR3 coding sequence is TGTGCCAGCAGCCATCACCTTGACTATGGCTACACCTTC.

The CDR3 coding sequence is TGTGCCTGGAGAAAGACCCGGACAGGGGGGTATGAGCAGTTCTTC. The encoded protein is CAWRKTRTGGYEQFF. The chain joins TRBV30 to TRBJ2-1, with 10 positions matching TRBD1. V lost 3 bases to trimming and J lost 8 bases; unmatched junction nucleotides: 10. Germline V gene lookup returns CDR1 GTSNPN and CDR2 SVGIG (reference sequence). There are 15 residues in the CDR3.

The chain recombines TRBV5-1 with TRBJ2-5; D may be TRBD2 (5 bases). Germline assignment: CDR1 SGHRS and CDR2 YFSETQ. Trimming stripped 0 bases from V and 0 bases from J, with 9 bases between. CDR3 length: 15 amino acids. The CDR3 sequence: CASSLAFGDQETQYF. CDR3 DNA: TGCGCCAGCAGCTTGGCCTTCGGGGACCAAGAGACCCAGTACTTC.

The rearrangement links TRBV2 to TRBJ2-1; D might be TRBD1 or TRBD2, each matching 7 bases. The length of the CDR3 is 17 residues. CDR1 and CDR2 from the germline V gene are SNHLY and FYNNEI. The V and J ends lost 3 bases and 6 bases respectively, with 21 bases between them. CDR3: CASSDGLRGGSFNEQFF. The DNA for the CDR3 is TGTGCCAGCAGTGATGGCCTCAGGGGGGGCTCTTTCAATGAGCAGTTCTTC.

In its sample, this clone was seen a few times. CDR3 protein: CASSIDPVASGQQFF. The CDR3 DNA follows: TGTGCCAGTAGTATAGACCCAGTGGCTAGCGGACAGCAGTTCTTC. The chain couples TRBV19 to TRBJ2-1; TRBD2 aligns across 7 bases. Germline V gives CDR1 LNHDA, CDR2 SQIVND (reference sequence). J lost 11 bases, V lost 0 bases, and 10 bases had no gene match. This CDR3 comprises 15 residues.

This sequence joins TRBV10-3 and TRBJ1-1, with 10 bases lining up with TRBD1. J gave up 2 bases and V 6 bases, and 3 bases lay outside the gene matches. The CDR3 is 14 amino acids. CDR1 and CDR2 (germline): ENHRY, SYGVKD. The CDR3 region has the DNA TGTGCCATCAGGGGGACAGGGGATAACACTGAAGCTTTCTTT. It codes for CAIRGTGDNTEAFF.

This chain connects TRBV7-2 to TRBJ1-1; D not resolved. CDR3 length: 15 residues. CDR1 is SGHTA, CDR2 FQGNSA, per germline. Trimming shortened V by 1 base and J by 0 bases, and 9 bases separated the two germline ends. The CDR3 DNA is TGTGCCAGCAGCTTAGGAGTCTTTCTGAACACTGAAGCTTTCTTT. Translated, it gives CASSLGVFLNTEAFF.

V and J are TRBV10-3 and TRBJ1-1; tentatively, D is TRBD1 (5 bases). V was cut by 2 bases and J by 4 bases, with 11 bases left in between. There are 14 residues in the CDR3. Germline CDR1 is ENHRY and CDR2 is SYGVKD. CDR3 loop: CAISEDGGGTEAFF. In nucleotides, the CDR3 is TGTGCCATCAGTGAGGATGGGGGGGGCACTGAAGCTTTCTTT.

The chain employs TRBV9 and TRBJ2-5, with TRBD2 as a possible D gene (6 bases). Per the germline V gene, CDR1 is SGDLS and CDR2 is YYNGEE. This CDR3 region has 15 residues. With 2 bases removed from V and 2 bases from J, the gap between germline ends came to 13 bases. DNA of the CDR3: TGTGCCAGCAGCGTGGACTACACTCTACAAGAGACCCAGTACTTC. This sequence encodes CASSVDYTLQETQYF.